This TCR beta chain comes out of a study of cytomegalovirus exposure and HLA in healthy donors. Study in general: Earlier sequencing of 150 million to 200 million T cells yielded about 120 million unique TCR beta sequences.

A note on this clone: Its antigen is as yet unknown.

A multiplex PCR was run with 60 Vbeta primers and 13 Jbeta primers. The assay was immunoSEQ multiplex PCR, and TCRdb's table has in-frame clones only and misses some. Of 190,000 or so clones listed, 82% were seen once; the top ten hold roughly 0.098%. Per the germline V gene, CDR1 is LNHNV and CDR2 is YYDKDF (reference sequence). With 1 base clipped from V and 2 bases from J, the junction kept 4 bases outside the gene matches. The CDR3 is 17 residues long. Study-wide results and limits: In a later analysis, HLA-associated TCR beta chains were more clonally expanded than equally common others.

The sample comprised PBMCs. The clonotype was recovered from a boy aged 2 to 10 in good health and CMV-seronegative. J is TRBJ2-5 and V is TRBV15; TRBD2 matches at 13 bases. The CDR3 nucleotides read TGTGCCACCAGCAGAGGAGGGACTAGCGGGGATCAAGAGACCCAGTACTTC. It specifies CATSRGGTSGDQETQYF.